The 7 T cell receptor beta chains listed next were all sequenced from one sample in a study of cytomegalovirus exposure and HLA in healthy donors. Use of 60 Vbeta and 13 Jbeta primers characterized the PCR. The protocol was immunoSEQ multiplex PCR, while the TCRdb copy is restricted to in-frame clones and leaves out a portion. Of tens of thousands of clones detected, over 60% appear once; the ten largest clones hold 12%. Sequences were obtained from PBMCs. The receptors derive from a male donor in good health and CMV-seropositive.

The rearrangement uses TRBV5-1 and TRBJ1-1, with D perhaps TRBD1 (6 bases). Trimming removed 2 bases at V and 1 base at J, with 15 bases between. There are 16 residues in the CDR3. Germline V gene sequence: CDR1 SGHRS, CDR2 YFSETQ. As DNA, the CDR3 is TGCGCCAGCAGCTTCATACCGACAGGAAAGAACACTGAAGCTTTCTTT. It specifies CASSFIPTGKNTEAFF.

The rearrangement links TRBV2 to TRBJ1-1; unclear D gene. Trimming took off 6 bases at V and 3 bases at J, with 14 bases between the two ends. The CDR3 is 14 residues long. CDR1 is SNHLY, CDR2 FYNNEI, per germline. DNA of the CDR3: TGTGCCAGCAGCCTTTCAGGTTGGGACACTGAAGCTTTCTTT. Translation: CASSLSGWDTEAFF.

The V call is TRBV6-6, the J call TRBJ2-7; 7 bases fit TRBD2. CDR1 is MNHNY and CDR2 is SVGAGI in the germline V gene (reference sequence). The V segment lost 6 bases and the J segment 4 bases; nucleotides outside the gene matches: 12. The CDR3 has 15 amino acids. The CDR3 loop reads CASRQTELSGYEQYF. CDR3 nucleotides: TGTGCCAGCAGACAGACCGAGCTTAGCGGGTACGAGCAGTACTTC.

This clone occurred a few times. The chain combines TRBV6-4 with TRBJ2-2; D ambiguous. The CDR3 loop spans 14 amino acids. Trimming shortened V by 6 bases and J by 5 bases, and 13 bases separated the two germline ends. Per germline, CDR1 MRHNA and CDR2 SNTAGT. The CDR3 protein is CASSSGYVTGELFF. Written as DNA, the CDR3 is TGTGCCAGCAGCTCAGGCTATGTAACCGGGGAGCTGTTTTTT.

CDR3 sequence: CASLSRGGYYGYTF. The CDR3 DNA follows: TGTGCCAGCCTTAGCCGGGGGGGGTACTATGGCTACACCTTC. The genes are TRBV2 and TRBJ1-2, with D tentatively TRBD1 (5 bases). V was pared by 8 bases and J by 3 bases, with 16 bases between. From germline, CDR1 is SNHLY and CDR2 FYNNEI. This CDR3 spans 14 amino acids.

V usage is TRBV30 and J usage is TRBJ2-7, with a tentative D call TRBD1 (6 bases). Per the germline V gene, CDR1 is GTSNPN and CDR2 is SVGIG (reference sequence). With 2 bases removed from V and 2 bases from J, the gap between germline ends came to 10 bases. This CDR3 is built from 13 residues. CDR3 in amino acids: CAWSPGDPYEQYF. CDR3 nucleotide sequence: TGTGCCTGGAGTCCAGGGGACCCCTACGAGCAGTACTTC. The variable domain in full, with the rest retrieved from reference TRBV30 and TRBJ2-7, is SQTIHQWPATLVQPVGSPLSLECTVEGTSNPNLYWYRQAAGRGLQLLFYSVGIGQISSEVPQNLSASRPQDRQFILSSKKLLLSDSGFYLCAWSPGDPYEQYFGPGTRLTVT.

V usage is TRBV18 and J usage is TRBJ1-4; D not resolved. Germline V gene lookup returns CDR1 KGHSH and CDR2 LQKENI. The CDR3 spans 13 residues. Trimming left V 5 bases short and J 4 bases short, with 8 bases between. DNA for the CDR3: TGTGCCAGCTCAAATGGCGGTAATGAAAAACTGTTTTTT. Amino acid sequence: CASSNGGNEKLFF.